This T cell receptor (beta chain) was profiled in a study of blood T cell repertoires in COVID-19. Background on the study: The United States, Italy and Spain provided the acute and convalescent COVID-19 samples. Sources were T cells, B-cell-depleted T cells, or PBMCs; the material itself was cDNA or gDNA.

This clone was counted between two and nine times. At the DNA level, this CDR3 is encoded by other sequences in the same sample as well. CDR3 length: 15 residues. In germline, CDR1 is SGHTA, CDR2 FQGTGA. The ends were cut back, 2 bases at V and 6 bases at J, with 14 bases in the middle. This table comes from immunoSEQ multiplex PCR, and its TCRdb copy is limited to in-frame clones, with some not included. Of about 210,000 clones listed, under 95% are singletons. The chain joins TRBV7-3 to TRBJ2-1, with D hard to call. The receptor was derived from a man between 25 and 39 years old with acute or convalescent COVID-19. Sequencing was carried out using peripheral blood. Here the CDR3 reads CASSLSSFLGNEQFF. The CDR3 coding sequence is TGTGCCAGCAGCTTATCGTCCTTCCTAGGCAATGAGCAGTTCTTC.